This TCR beta chain comes out of a study of neurological immune-mediated disorders. The sample holds many counts of this clonotype. No antigen is known for it. General study results and limits: When grouped phylogenetically, the repertoires of 18 of the 34 multiple sclerosis patients fell together in one related-CDR3 cluster, which is a possible signature.

TCRdb passed the 5' RACE reads through MiXCR, listing each CDR3 protein once. Among about 55,000 distinct CDR3 sequences, under 4.5% were seen once, and the ten largest hold roughly 2%. In germline, CDR1 is MDHEN, CDR2 SYDVKM. The CDR3 is 14 residues long. V lost 8 bases and J lost 3; bases outside the gene matches: 5. This sequence originates from a woman in her thirties or forties with multiple sclerosis. Sequences were obtained from CD4+ T cells from blood. This chain links TRBV28 with TRBJ2-3, with TRBD2 identical over 10 bases. Written as DNA, the CDR3 is TGTGCCAGCCGAGCGGGGGGGCTTACAGATACGCAGTATTTT. Translated: CASRAGGLTDTQYF.